The clone carrying this TCR beta chain was seen a few times. For the second PCR, which ran for 7 to 11 cycles, a sample-barcoded 5' primer and a J-beta primer mix were used. TCRdb called the 5' RACE reads again in MiXCR, with one record for every CDR3 protein. This table holds some 1.1 million distinct CDR3 sequences, about two fifths found once. This entry belongs to a study of blood T cells in healthy people across ages. Germline CDR1 and CDR2: SNHLY and FYNNEI. Losses at the gene ends were 8 bases for V and 1 base for J; bases not matched to a gene: 5. The CDR3 has 14 residues. This sequence originates from a man younger than 30 in good health. The V and J genes are TRBV2 and TRBJ2-4; 7 bases match TRBD1. The sample consisted of blood. This CDR3 is CASAEQGAKNIQYF. For the CDR3, the DNA is TGTGCCAGCGCAGAACAGGGGGCCAAAAACATTCAGTACTTC.